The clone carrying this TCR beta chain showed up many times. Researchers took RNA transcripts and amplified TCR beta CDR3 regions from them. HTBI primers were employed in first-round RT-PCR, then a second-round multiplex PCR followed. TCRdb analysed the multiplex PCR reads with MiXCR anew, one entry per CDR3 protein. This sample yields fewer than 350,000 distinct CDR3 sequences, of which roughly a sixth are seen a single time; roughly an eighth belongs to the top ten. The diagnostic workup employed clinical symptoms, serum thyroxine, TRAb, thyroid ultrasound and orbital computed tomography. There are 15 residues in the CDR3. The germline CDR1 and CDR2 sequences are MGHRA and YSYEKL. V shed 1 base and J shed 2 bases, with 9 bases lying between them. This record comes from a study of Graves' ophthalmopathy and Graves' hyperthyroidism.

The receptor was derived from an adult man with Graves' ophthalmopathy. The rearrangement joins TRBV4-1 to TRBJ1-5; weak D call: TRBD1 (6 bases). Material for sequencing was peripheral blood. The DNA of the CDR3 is TGCGCCAGCAGCCAAGGGGGGGCCCGCAATCAGCCCCAGCATTTT. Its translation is CASSQGGARNQPQHF.